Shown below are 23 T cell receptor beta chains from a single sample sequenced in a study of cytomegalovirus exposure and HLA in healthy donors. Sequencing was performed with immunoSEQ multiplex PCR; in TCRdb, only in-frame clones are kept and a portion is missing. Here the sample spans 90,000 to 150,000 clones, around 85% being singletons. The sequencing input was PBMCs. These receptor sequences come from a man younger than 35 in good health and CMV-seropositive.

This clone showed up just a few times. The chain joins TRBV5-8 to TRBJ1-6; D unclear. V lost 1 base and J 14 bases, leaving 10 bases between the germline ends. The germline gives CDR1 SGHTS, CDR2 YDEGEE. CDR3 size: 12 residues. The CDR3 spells CASSLSSYALHF. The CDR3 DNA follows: TGTGCCAGCAGCTTGTCGAGCTATGCCCTCCACTTT.

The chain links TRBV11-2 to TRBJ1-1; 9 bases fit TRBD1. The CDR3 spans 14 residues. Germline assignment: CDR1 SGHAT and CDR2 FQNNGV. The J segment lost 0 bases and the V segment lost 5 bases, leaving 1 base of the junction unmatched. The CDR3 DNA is TGTGCCAGCAGCCGACAGGGGGTGAACACTGAAGCTTTCTTT. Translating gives CASSRQGVNTEAFF.

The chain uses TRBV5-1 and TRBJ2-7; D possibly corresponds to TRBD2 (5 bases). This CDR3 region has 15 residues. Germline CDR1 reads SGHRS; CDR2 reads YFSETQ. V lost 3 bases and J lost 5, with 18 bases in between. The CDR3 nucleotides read TGCGCCAGCAGCTCCCAACCCCGCCGGGGAGACGAGCAGTACTTC. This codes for CASSSQPRRGDEQYF. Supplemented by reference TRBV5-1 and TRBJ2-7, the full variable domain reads KAGVTQTPRYLIKTRGQQVTLSCSPISGHRSVSWYQQTPGQGLQFLFEYFSETQRNKGNFPGRFSGRQFSNSRSEMNVSTLELGDSALYLCASSSQPRRGDEQYFGPGTRLTVT.

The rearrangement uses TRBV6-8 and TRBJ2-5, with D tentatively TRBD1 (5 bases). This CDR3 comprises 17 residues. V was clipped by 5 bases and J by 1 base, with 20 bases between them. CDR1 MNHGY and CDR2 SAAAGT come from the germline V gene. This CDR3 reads CASSLHGHSPRQETQYF. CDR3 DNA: TGTGCCAGCAGTCTCCATGGACACAGTCCACGCCAAGAGACCCAGTACTTC.

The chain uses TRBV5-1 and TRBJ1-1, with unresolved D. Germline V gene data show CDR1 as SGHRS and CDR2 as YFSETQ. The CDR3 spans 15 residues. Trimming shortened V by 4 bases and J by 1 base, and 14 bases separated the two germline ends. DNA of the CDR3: TGCGCCAGCAGCCCGGACGAGGGCTCGAACACTGAAGCTTTCTTT. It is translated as CASSPDEGSNTEAFF.

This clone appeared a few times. This CDR3 reads CASSSAPGQRRDNEQFF. The DNA of the CDR3 is TGTGCCAGCAGTTCCGCTCCGGGACAGCGTAGGGACAATGAGCAGTTCTTC. This chain connects TRBV28 to TRBJ2-1, with TRBD1 matching over 7 bases. The CDR3 has 17 residues. CDR1 and CDR2 (germline): MDHEN, SYDVKM. V gave up 4 bases and J gave up 5 bases; unmatched junction bases: 14.

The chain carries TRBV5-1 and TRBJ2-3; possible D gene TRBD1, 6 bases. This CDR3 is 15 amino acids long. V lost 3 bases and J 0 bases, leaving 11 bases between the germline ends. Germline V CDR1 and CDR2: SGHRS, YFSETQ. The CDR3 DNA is TGCGCCAGCAGCTACAGGGACCTTAGCACAGATACGCAGTATTTT. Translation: CASSYRDLSTDTQYF.

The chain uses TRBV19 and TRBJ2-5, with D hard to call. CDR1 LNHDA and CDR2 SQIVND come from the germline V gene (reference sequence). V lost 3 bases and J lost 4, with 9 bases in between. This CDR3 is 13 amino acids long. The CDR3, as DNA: TGTGCCAGTAGTATTAACCAGTTAGAGACCCAGTACTTC. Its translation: CASSINQLETQYF.

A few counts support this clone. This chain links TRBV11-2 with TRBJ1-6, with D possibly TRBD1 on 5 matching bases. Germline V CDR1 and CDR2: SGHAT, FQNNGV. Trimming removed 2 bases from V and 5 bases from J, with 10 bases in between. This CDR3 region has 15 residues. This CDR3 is CASSLQGSNNSPLHF. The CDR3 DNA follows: TGTGCCAGCAGCTTACAGGGAAGCAATAATTCACCCCTCCACTTT.

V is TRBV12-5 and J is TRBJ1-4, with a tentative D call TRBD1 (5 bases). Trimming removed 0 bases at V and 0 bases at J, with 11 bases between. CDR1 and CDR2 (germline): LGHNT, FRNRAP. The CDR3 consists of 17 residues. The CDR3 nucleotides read TGTGCTAGTGGTTTGGTACGCGGGACTGCAACTAATGAAAAACTGTTTTTT. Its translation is CASGLVRGTATNEKLFF.

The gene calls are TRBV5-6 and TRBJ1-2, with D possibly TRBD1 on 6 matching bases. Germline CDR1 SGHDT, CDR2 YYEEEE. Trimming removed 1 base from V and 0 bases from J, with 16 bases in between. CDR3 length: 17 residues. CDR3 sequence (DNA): TGTGCCAGCAGCTTGATAAGCGACAGGCATTCTAACTATGGCTACACCTTC. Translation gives CASSLISDRHSNYGYTF. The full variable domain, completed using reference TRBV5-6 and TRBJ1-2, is DAGVTQSPTHLIKTRGQQVTLRCSPKSGHDTVSWYQQALGQGPQFIFQYYEEEERQRGNFPDRFSGHQFPNYSSELNVNALLLGDSALYLCASSLISDRHSNYGYTFGSGTRLTVV.

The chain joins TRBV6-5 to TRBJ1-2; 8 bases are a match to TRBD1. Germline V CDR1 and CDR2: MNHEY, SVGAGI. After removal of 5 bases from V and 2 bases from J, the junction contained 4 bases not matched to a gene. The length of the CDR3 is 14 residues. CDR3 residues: CASSRQGSNYGYTF. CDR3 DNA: TGTGCCAGCAGTCGACAGGGGTCCAACTATGGCTACACCTTC.

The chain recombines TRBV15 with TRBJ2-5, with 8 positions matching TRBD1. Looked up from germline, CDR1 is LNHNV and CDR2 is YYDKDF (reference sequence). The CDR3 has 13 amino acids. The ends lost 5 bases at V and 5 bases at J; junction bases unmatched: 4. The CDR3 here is CATSWTGRETQYF. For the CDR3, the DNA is TGTGCCACCAGCTGGACAGGGCGGGAGACCCAGTACTTC.

The CDR3 region is CASSVTTGTEQYF. The CDR3 bases are TGTGCCAGCAGCGTAACCACAGGGACCGAGCAGTACTTC. V gene TRBV9 combines with J gene TRBJ2-7, with TRBD1 as a possible D gene (6 bases). The V gene's germline CDR1 is SGDLS and CDR2 YYNGEE. V lost 1 base and J 6 bases, leaving 11 bases between the germline ends. This CDR3 comprises 13 residues.

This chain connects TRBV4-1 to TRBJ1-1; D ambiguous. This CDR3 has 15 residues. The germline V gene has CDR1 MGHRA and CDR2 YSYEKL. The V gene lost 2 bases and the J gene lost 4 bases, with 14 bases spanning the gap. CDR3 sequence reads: CASSQQLAVTTEAFF. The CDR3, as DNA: TGCGCCAGCAGCCAACAACTGGCGGTAACCACTGAAGCTTTCTTT.

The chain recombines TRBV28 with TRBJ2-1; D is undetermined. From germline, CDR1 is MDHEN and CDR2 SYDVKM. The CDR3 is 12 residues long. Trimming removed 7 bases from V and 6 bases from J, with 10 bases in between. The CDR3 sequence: CASNRRGNEQFF. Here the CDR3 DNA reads TGTGCCAGCAATCGAAGAGGCAATGAGCAGTTCTTC. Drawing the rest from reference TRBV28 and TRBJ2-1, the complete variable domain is DVKVTQSSRYLVKRTGEKVFLECVQDMDHENMFWYRQDPGLGLRLIYFSYDVKMKEKGDIPEGYSVSREKKERFSLILESASTNQTSMYLCASNRRGNEQFFGPGTRLTVL.

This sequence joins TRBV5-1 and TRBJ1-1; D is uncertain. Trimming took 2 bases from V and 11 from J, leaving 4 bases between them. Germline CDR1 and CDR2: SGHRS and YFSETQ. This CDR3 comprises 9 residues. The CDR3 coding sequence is TGCGCCAGCAGCTTAGAGGCTTTCTTT. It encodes CASSLEAFF.

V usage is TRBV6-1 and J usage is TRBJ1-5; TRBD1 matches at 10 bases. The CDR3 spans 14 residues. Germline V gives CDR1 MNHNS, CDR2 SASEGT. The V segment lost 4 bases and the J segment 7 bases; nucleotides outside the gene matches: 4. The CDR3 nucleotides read TGTGCCAGCAGTGTAAGGGACAGGGGCCAGCCCCAGCATTTT. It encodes CASSVRDRGQPQHF.

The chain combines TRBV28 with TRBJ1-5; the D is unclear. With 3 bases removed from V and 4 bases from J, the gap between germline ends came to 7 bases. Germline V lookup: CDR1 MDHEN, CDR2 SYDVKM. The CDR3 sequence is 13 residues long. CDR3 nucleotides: TGTGCCAGCAGTTTTTGGGCAAATCAGCCCCAGCATTTT. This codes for CASSFWANQPQHF.

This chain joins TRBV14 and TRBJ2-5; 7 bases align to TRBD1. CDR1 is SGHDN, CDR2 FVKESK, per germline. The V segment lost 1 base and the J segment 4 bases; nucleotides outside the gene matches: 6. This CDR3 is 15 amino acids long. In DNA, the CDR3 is TGTGCCAGCAGCCAAGCAAGGGGGCCGAGAGAGACCCAGTACTTC. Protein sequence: CASSQARGPRETQYF. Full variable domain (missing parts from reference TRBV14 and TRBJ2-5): EAGVTQFPSHSVIEKGQTVTLRCDPISGHDNLYWYRRVMGKEIKFLLHFVKESKQDESGMPNNRFLAERTGGTYSTLKVQPAELEDSGVYFCASSQARGPRETQYFGPGTRLLVL.

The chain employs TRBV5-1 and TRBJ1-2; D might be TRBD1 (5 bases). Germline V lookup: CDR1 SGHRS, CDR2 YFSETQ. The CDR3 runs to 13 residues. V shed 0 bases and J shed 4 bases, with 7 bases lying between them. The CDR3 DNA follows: TGCGCCAGCAGCTTGGGACAGTCCTATGGCTACACCTTC. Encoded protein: CASSLGQSYGYTF. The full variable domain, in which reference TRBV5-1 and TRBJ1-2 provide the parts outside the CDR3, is KAGVTQTPRYLIKTRGQQVTLSCSPISGHRSVSWYQQTPGQGLQFLFEYFSETQRNKGNFPGRFSGRQFSNSRSEMNVSTLELGDSALYLCASSLGQSYGYTFGSGTRLTVV.

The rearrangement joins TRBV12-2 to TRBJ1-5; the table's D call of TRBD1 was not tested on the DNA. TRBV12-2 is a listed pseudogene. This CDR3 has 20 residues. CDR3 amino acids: CASRLYPGQGYGGGNQPQHF. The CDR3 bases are TGTGCAAGTCGCTTGTACCCGGGACAGGGGTACGGTGGTGGCAATCAGCCCCAGCATTTT.

The CDR3 spells CASSPRTVTNSPLHF. The DNA for the CDR3 is TGTGCCAGCAGCCCCCGGACAGTCACCAATTCACCCCTCCACTTT. The V call is TRBV7-2, the J call TRBJ1-6; tentative D call: TRBD1 (6 bases). The CDR3 has 15 residues. CDR1 and CDR2 from the germline V gene are SGHTA and FQGNSA. Trimming removed 5 bases from V and 7 bases from J, with 15 bases in between.